Listed below are T cell receptor beta chains from one sample, sequenced in a study of T cell changes during pregnancy in multiple sclerosis. Data came from immunoSEQ multiplex PCR; TCRdb stores just in-frame clones and leaves some out. Of tens of thousands of clones in the sample, about 94% were seen once. The sequences come from CD8+ T cells from peripheral blood mononuclear cells, collected in the second trimester of pregnancy. The receptor set was obtained from a female donor with multiple sclerosis, enrolled in a pregnancy study. Each CDR3 is given with its conserved first and last residue. Fields, in order: V gene, J gene, D gene, CDR3 protein, CDR3 DNA. A D gene is named only where the DNA matches it firmly.

V gene: TRBV7-9; J gene: TRBJ2-7; D gene: TRBD2; CDR3 protein: CASSDPIAGVREQYF; CDR3 DNA: TGTGCCAGCAGCGACCCCATAGCGGGAGTTAGAGAGCAGTACTTC
V gene: TRBV7-9; J gene: TRBJ2-1; D gene: TRBD2; CDR3 protein: CASSSSSGSSYNEQFF; CDR3 DNA: TGTGCCAGCAGCTCCTCTAGCGGGAGCTCCTACAATGAGCAGTTCTTC
V gene: TRBV7-9; J gene: TRBJ1-1; D gene: TRBD1; CDR3 protein: CASSPAQGKMNTEAFF; CDR3 DNA: TGTGCCAGCAGCCCCGCACAGGGGAAAATGAACACTGAAGCTTTCTTT
V gene: TRBV7-6; J gene: TRBJ2-1; D gene: .; CDR3 protein: CASSLFLEENNEQFF; CDR3 DNA: TGTGCCAGCAGCTTATTTCTAGAGGAAAACAATGAGCAGTTCTTC
V gene: TRBV11-2; J gene: TRBJ2-7; D gene: TRBD2; CDR3 protein: CASSLGKLAGDGGPYEQYF; CDR3 DNA: TGTGCCAGCAGCTTAGGTAAACTAGCGGGAGATGGGGGGCCCTACGAGCAGTACTTC
V gene: TRBV27; J gene: TRBJ1-1; D gene: TRBD1; CDR3 protein: CASSRGQGGTEAFF; CDR3 DNA: TGTGCCAGCAGTAGGGGACAGGGAGGAACTGAAGCTTTCTTT
V gene: TRBV7-8; J gene: TRBJ1-5; D gene: .; CDR3 protein: CASSLGQYNQPQHF; CDR3 DNA: TGTGCCAGCAGCTTAGGGCAGTACAATCAGCCCCAGCATTTT
V gene: TRBV9; J gene: TRBJ1-1; D gene: .; CDR3 protein: CASTDGGGSMNTEAFF; CDR3 DNA: TGTGCCAGCACCGACGGGGGTGGGAGTATGAACACTGAAGCTTTCTTT
V gene: TRBV7-7; J gene: TRBJ1-4; D gene: .; CDR3 protein: CASSTRTDEKLFF; CDR3 DNA: TGTGCCAGCAGCACCCGGACAGATGAAAAACTGTTTTTT
V gene: TRBV5-4; J gene: TRBJ2-1; D gene: TRBD2; CDR3 protein: CASSLGTSGGGNEQFF; CDR3 DNA: TGTGCCAGCAGCTTGGGTACTAGCGGGGGGGGGAATGAGCAGTTCTTC
V gene: TRBV10-3; J gene: TRBJ2-3; D gene: TRBD1; CDR3 protein: CASSSPLLLRQGTNTQYF; CDR3 DNA: TGTGCCAGCAGTTCCCCCCTTTTGTTACGACAGGGGACAAATACGCAGTATTTT
V gene: TRBV7-2; J gene: TRBJ2-7; D gene: .; CDR3 protein: CASSPNTYEQYF; CDR3 DNA: TGTGCCAGCAGCCCAAATACTTATGAGCAGTACTTC
V gene: TRBV19; J gene: TRBJ2-1; D gene: .; CDR3 protein: CASSIYRGEQFF; CDR3 DNA: TGTGCCAGTAGTATCTACCGTGGTGAGCAGTTCTTC
V gene: TRBV19; J gene: TRBJ1-1; D gene: .; CDR3 protein: CASSMGTWNTEAFF; CDR3 DNA: TGTGCCAGTAGTATGGGCACCTGGAACACTGAAGCTTTCTTT
V gene: TRBV29-1; J gene: TRBJ2-7; D gene: TRBD2; CDR3 protein: CSVSGGVSYEQYF; CDR3 DNA: TGCAGCGTGTCGGGAGGGGTTTCCTACGAGCAGTACTTC
V gene: TRBV6-6; J gene: TRBJ2-6; D gene: .; CDR3 protein: CASTPGTESGANVLTF; CDR3 DNA: TGTGCCAGCACCCCCGGTACAGAGTCTGGGGCCAACGTCCTGACTTTC
V gene: TRBV27; J gene: TRBJ2-5; D gene: TRBD2; CDR3 protein: CASSPVAGRQETQYF; CDR3 DNA: TGTGCCAGCAGCCCTGTAGCGGGAAGACAAGAGACCCAGTACTTC
V gene: TRBV6-1; J gene: TRBJ1-1; D gene: .; CDR3 protein: CASSEKVREDTEAFF; CDR3 DNA: TGTGCCAGCAGTGAAAAGGTCAGGGAGGACACTGAAGCTTTCTTT